Below are 19 T cell receptor beta chains sequenced from a single sample in a study of radiotherapy plus CTLA-4 blockade in lung cancer. Produced via immunoSEQ multiplex PCR; TCRdb's table is partial and in-frame only. Counted here are roughly 130,000 clones, 85% to 90% occurring once; the ten biggest clones make up approximately 7%. Sample: peripheral blood, taken from a patient treated with radiotherapy plus ipilimumab. Source of these receptors: a human donor with non-small cell lung cancer that progressed on radiotherapy plus ipilimumab.

J is TRBJ1-1 and V is TRBV6-5; D unresolved. The germline V and J ends were trimmed by 6 bases and 6 bases, with 14 bases remaining between them. CDR1 and CDR2 (germline): MNHEY, SVGAGI. CDR3 length equals 13 residues. In nucleotides, the CDR3 is TGTGCCAGCAGCGGGAACGTGAATGCTGAAGCTTTCTTT. Encoded protein: CASSGNVNAEAFF.

The chain has TRBV2 and TRBJ1-1; weak D call: TRBD1 (6 bases). This CDR3 has 13 amino acids. Between the trimmed V and J ends, which lost 5 bases and 7 bases, there was a span of 14 bases. Germline CDR1 is SNHLY and CDR2 is FYNNEI. The chain's CDR3 is CASSQRRDIEAFF. For the CDR3, the DNA is TGTGCCAGCAGTCAACGCCGGGACATTGAAGCTTTCTTT.

This clone was observed a few times. The chain is built from TRBV10-3 and TRBJ2-7, with 11 positions matching TRBD2. The V gene end was trimmed by 5 bases and the J gene end by 1 base; junction bases not matched to a gene: 4. Germline CDR1 is ENHRY and CDR2 is SYGVKD. This CDR3 has 15 amino acids. Written as DNA, the CDR3 is TGTGCCATCAGTTTGGGACTAGCGGTGTCCTACGAGCAGTACTTC. Its translation is CAISLGLAVSYEQYF.

V usage is TRBV9 and J usage is TRBJ2-5; D is undetermined. CDR1 is SGDLS and CDR2 is YYNGEE in the germline V gene. The length of the CDR3 is 17 residues. The V end lost 4 bases, the J end lost 0 bases, and 19 bases lay between the germline ends. The DNA of the CDR3 is TGTGCCAGCAGCCAAGACAATGAGTCACCTAACCAAGAGACCCAGTACTTC. Protein: CASSQDNESPNQETQYF. Full variable domain (missing parts from reference TRBV9 and TRBJ2-5): DSGVTQTPKHLITATGQRVTLRCSPRSGDLSVYWYQQSLDQGLQFLIQYYNGEERAKGNILERFSAQQFPDLHSELNLSSLELGDSALYFCASSQDNESPNQETQYFGPGTRLLVL.

The gene calls are TRBV6-6 and TRBJ1-3, with D unclear. The CDR3 spans 15 residues. Germline CDR1 and CDR2: MNHNY and SVGAGI (reference sequence). V was pared by 4 bases and J by 2 bases, with 12 bases between. The CDR3 DNA follows: TGTGCCAGCAGTTCCCCGGTTGGGACTGGAAACACCATATATTTT. Its protein product is CASSSPVGTGNTIYF.

This chain links TRBV5-6 with TRBJ1-6, with a tentative D call TRBD1 (6 bases). Trimming took 0 bases from V and 14 from J, leaving 9 bases between them. The CDR3 contains 12 residues. Germline CDR1 SGHDT, CDR2 YYEEEE. CDR3 sequence: CASSLGGPTLHF. In DNA form, the CDR3 reads TGTGCCAGCAGCTTGGGGGGGCCAACCCTCCACTTT.

V and J are TRBV6-1 and TRBJ1-5; the D gene is possibly TRBD1 (5 bases). Trimming left V 4 bases short and J 5 bases short, with 21 bases between. Germline CDR1 MNHNS, CDR2 SASEGT. CDR3 length: 17 amino acids. The CDR3 bases are TGTGCCAGCAGTGCCCCCTCCGGGACCGGTCGTCATCAGCCCCAGCATTTT. Amino acid sequence: CASSAPSGTGRHQPQHF.

V and J are TRBV11-2 and TRBJ2-7; D tentatively fits TRBD1 or TRBD2 (5 bases each). The length of the CDR3 is 12 residues. Germline V gene sequence: CDR1 SGHAT, CDR2 FQNNGV. The V gene lost 8 bases and the J gene lost 2 bases, with 10 bases spanning the gap. The CDR3 DNA is TGTGCCAGCTCGGGACCGCCCTACGAGCAGTACTTC. Encoded protein: CASSGPPYEQYF.

This chain joins TRBV7-6 and TRBJ2-5, with D possibly TRBD1 on 6 matching bases. The CDR3 is 13 residues long. Looked up from germline, CDR1 is SGHVS and CDR2 is FNYEAQ. With 6 bases removed from V and 5 bases from J, the gap between germline ends came to 13 bases. The CDR3 DNA follows: TGTGCCAGCAGTATCAACAGGGTTGAGACCCAGTACTTC. Encoded protein: CASSINRVETQYF.

The V gene is TRBV6-5, the J gene TRBJ1-2; 11 nucleotides align to TRBD1. CDR1 MNHEY and CDR2 SVGAGI come from the germline V gene. There are 15 residues in the CDR3. The junction had 3 bases not matched to a gene; V was cut back by 2 bases and J by 4 bases. The CDR3 DNA sequence: TGTGCCAGCAGTTACGGGACAGGGGGTGGCTATGGCTACACCTTC. This sequence encodes CASSYGTGGGYGYTF.

CDR3 nucleotide sequence: TGTGCCAGCAGTTGGGGGCTAGCGGGACACAATGAGCAGTTCTTC. Translated: CASSWGLAGHNEQFF. This chain uses TRBV6-5 with TRBJ2-1, with TRBD2 identical over 9 bases. V trimming: 4 bases; J trimming: 5 bases; junction bases outside the gene matches: 6. Germline CDR1 and CDR2: MNHEY and SVGAGI. The CDR3 runs 15 residues.

The V and J genes are TRBV27 and TRBJ2-7; 8 positions match TRBD1. The CDR3 is 13 amino acids. V dropped 8 bases and J dropped 1; count of bases not matched to a gene: 4. Looked up from germline, CDR1 is MNHEY and CDR2 is SMNVEV (reference sequence). The CDR3 region is CASSDRESYEQYF. The CDR3 coding sequence is TGTGCCAGCTCGGACAGGGAATCCTACGAGCAGTACTTC.

This clone was picked up one time. V gene TRBV5-1 combines with J gene TRBJ1-1, with 10 bases fitting TRBD1. Germline values: CDR1 SGHRS, CDR2 YFSETQ. The CDR3 runs 16 residues. J lost 0 bases, V lost 3 bases, and 5 bases had no gene match. CDR3 sequence (DNA): TGCGCCAGCAGCTCCGGGACAGGGGTCCTGAACACTGAAGCTTTCTTT. Its protein product is CASSSGTGVLNTEAFF.

The J gene is TRBJ2-7, the V gene TRBV18; 7 bases match TRBD2. Per germline, CDR1 KGHSH and CDR2 LQKENI. V shed 3 bases and J 0 bases; nucleotides not matched to a gene: 8. This CDR3 is 16 amino acids long. CDR3 DNA sequence: TGTGCCAGCTCACCGGGTGTCTCTAGCGGCTCCTACGAGCAGTACTTC. This sequence encodes CASSPGVSSGSYEQYF.

On this clone itself: This sample also contains other DNA sequences that code for the same CDR3. The J gene is TRBJ1-2, the V gene TRBV19; TRBD1 might be the D (5 bases). There are 13 residues in the CDR3. Between the trimmed V and J ends, which lost 3 bases and 7 bases, there was a span of 12 bases. Germline-derived CDR1 and CDR2 are LNHDA and SQIVND (reference sequence). This CDR3 reads CASSIRQGGGYTF. CDR3 DNA: TGTGCCAGTAGTATTCGGCAGGGCGGTGGCTACACCTTC.

The gene calls are TRBV6-5 and TRBJ2-7; the match to TRBD1 covers 10 bases. CDR1 is MNHEY and CDR2 is SVGAGI in the germline V gene. There are 14 residues in the CDR3. V shed 6 bases and J 3 bases; nucleotides not matched to a gene: 5. As DNA, the CDR3 is TGTGCCAGCAGCCGGGACAGGGGCGTCTACGAGCAGTACTTC. Translation: CASSRDRGVYEQYF.

The rearrangement uses TRBV6-4 and TRBJ2-1; weak D call: TRBD2 (5 bases). Germline V gives CDR1 MRHNA, CDR2 SNTAGT. This CDR3 is 15 amino acids long. V was trimmed by 2 bases and J by 1 base, leaving 9 bases between them. The CDR3 is CASSDRSGSYNEQFF. Here the CDR3 DNA reads TGTGCCAGCAGTGACCGTTCGGGATCCTACAATGAGCAGTTCTTC.

The chain employs TRBV5-1 and TRBJ1-5, with unresolved D. Between the trimmed V and J ends, which lost 2 bases and 6 bases, there was a span of 12 bases. Germline V lookup: CDR1 SGHRS, CDR2 YFSETQ. The CDR3 is 14 residues long. CDR3 region: CASSLGGPFQPQHF. CDR3 DNA: TGCGCCAGCAGCTTAGGAGGTCCGTTTCAGCCCCAGCATTTT.

This sequence joins TRBV2 and TRBJ2-7; tentatively, D is TRBD1 or TRBD2 (6 bases each). The CDR3 sequence is 13 residues long. The V end was cut by 6 bases, the J end by 4 bases, with 13 bases between. The germline V gene has CDR1 SNHLY and CDR2 FYNNEI. CDR3 in amino acids: CASRGGFRYEQYF. The CDR3 nucleotides are TGTGCCAGCAGAGGGGGGTTTCGGTACGAGCAGTACTTC.